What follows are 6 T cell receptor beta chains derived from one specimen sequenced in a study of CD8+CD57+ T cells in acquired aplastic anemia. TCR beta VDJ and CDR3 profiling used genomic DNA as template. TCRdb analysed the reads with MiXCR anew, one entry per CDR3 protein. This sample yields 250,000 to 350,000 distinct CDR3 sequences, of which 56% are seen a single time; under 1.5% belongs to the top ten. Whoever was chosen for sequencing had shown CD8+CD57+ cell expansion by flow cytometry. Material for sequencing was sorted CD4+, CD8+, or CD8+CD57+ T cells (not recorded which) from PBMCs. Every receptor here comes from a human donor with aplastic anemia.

CDR3 nucleotides: TGTGCCAGCAGCTTAAAAGGCAGGGAAAACTATGGCTACACCTTC. As protein: CASSLKGRENYGYTF. J is TRBJ1-2 and V is TRBV7-6, with D maybe TRBD1 (5 bases). The germline CDR1 and CDR2 sequences are SGHVS and FNYEAQ. The V end lost 2 bases, the J end lost 2 bases, and 12 bases lay between the germline ends. The CDR3 length is 15 residues.

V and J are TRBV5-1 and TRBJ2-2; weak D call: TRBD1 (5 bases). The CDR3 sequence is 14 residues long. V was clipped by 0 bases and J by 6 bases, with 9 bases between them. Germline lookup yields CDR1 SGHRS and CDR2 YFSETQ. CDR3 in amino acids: CASSLDGAAGELFF. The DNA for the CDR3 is TGCGCCAGCAGCTTGGATGGGGCCGCCGGGGAGCTGTTTTTT.

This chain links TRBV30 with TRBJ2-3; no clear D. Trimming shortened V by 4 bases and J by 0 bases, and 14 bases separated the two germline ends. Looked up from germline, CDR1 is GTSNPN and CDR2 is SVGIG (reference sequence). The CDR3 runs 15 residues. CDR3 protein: CAWTPVGLSTDTQYF. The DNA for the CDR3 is TGTGCCTGGACCCCCGTAGGGCTCAGCACAGATACGCAGTATTTT.

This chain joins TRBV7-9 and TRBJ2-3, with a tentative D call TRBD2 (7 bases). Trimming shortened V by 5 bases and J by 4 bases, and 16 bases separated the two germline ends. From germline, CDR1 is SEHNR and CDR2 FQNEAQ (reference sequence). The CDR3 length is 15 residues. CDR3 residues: CASSKSAGGPDTQYF. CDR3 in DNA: TGTGCCAGCAGCAAGAGCGCCGGGGGGCCAGATACGCAGTATTTT.

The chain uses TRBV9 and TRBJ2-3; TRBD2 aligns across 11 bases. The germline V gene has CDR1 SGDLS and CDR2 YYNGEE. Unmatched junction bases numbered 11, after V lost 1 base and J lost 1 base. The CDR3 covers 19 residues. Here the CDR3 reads CASSVKLAGEGTRTDTQYF. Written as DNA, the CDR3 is TGTGCCAGCAGCGTAAAACTAGCGGGAGAAGGTACCCGCACAGATACGCAGTATTTT.

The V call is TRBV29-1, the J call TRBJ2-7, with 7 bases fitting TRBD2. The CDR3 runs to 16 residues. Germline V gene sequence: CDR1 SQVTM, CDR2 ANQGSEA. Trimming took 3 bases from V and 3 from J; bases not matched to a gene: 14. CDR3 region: CSVDAGLGGRNYEQYF. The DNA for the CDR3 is TGCAGCGTTGATGCTGGGTTGGGGGGGAGAAACTACGAGCAGTACTTC.